This TCR beta chain originates from a study of T cell responses to AZD1222 COVID-19 vaccine (dated by TCRdb to the early 2020s). The study in broad terms: AZD1222 recipients given second doses at about 4 weeks or at about 12 weeks were pooled, since spike-specific TCR depth and breadth were not found to differ between the two schedules. TCR sequencing was performed for 230 to 250 trial participants, of whom roughly 200 were given two doses of AZD1222 and about 25 were given two doses of MenACWY control vaccine. Enrollment into the trials was organized by age into subgroups of 18-55, 56-69 and 70-plus years, and those subgroups contained roughly 150, 30 and 60 TCR-sequenced participants, respectively. Study-level results and caveats: In the small 56-69-year group, the increase in depth fell short of significance, most likely because of low power. Because no day 14 peak-response samples were available, the repertoires could be characterized only after the peak T cell response. Nearly half of unique spike-specific TCRs reportedly recognized epitopes outside regions mutated in the B.1.351 and B.1.1.7 variants. The vaccine-associated CD4 TCRs covered the entire spike protein, and the dominant responses fell in regions 160-218 and 743-854. Participants were mostly white British and included more females than males, and it was suggested by the authors that clonal diversity may have been underestimated. Only six AZD1222 recipients were SARS-CoV-2 seropositive at baseline, limiting conclusions about previously exposed vaccinees. Spike-specific TCR breadth and depth rose significantly after two AZD1222 doses compared with day 0 and with MenACWY recipients.

Taken with the paper, the label for time point translates to: baseline before first vaccination. The vaccinee samples were drawn from two UK trials, COV001 and COV002, one of which was a single-blind randomized controlled phase 2/3 trial testing AZD1222 (ChAdOx1 nCoV-19) in healthy adults. For TCRbeta chain sequencing, PBMC samples from trial participants were taken at day 0 and at day 28 after the second dose. Turning to this clone: Its cognate antigen has yet to be identified. Nothing much larger sits one base from this clone, and base qualities are not available.

CDR1 is given as SGHRS and CDR2 as YFSETQ, both from the germline V gene. V is cut by 7 bases and J by 8 bases, and the space between the germline ends is 25 bases. Measured from the cysteine to the phenylalanine, the CDR3 is 16 residues long. Only CDR3 DNA is held: 48 bases, read in frame from base 1. The CDR3 regions of human TCRbeta chains were analyzed by immunosequencing. Turning to the authors' computational methods: TCRs in the repertoires were compared against a reference library of SARS-CoV-2-specific TCRs that had been generated with the MIRA antigen-specificity platform. Breadth was defined as the fraction of unique TCRs that were SARS-CoV-2-associated. Depth was defined as the fraction of total T cells that were SARS-CoV-2-associated. Using the MIRA data, each spike-specific TCR was mapped to the spike region that the TCR reacts to and placed in a CD4 or CD8 class. Log10-transformed breadth and depth values were compared by one-way ANOVA with Sidak's multiple comparisons tests. In its TCRdb copy, this immuneACCESS table keeps in-frame sequences only and misses some clones. Where compared with another copy, unresolved V genes explain less than half of these, and the others have no known cause. V and J calls and clone size are as listed in that table; D and trimming were resolved from the DNA. This sample has 70,000 to 90,000 clones in its table, and more than 75% of those were observed once. The ten largest clonotypes hold 8.7% of the sample.

The sample in question was peripheral blood, obtained on day 0 of AZD1222 vaccination. This receptor was obtained from an adult in good health. This sequence uses TRBV5-1 and TRBJ2-1, and TRBD1 may be the D gene, going by 5 matching bases. The sequence in DNA is TGCGCCAGCTCCTCCAGGGATCCCGCCCTCTTCGATGAGCAGTTCTTC. This sequence encodes CASSSRDPALFDEQFF.